This T cell receptor beta chain was sequenced for a study of blood T cell repertoires in COVID-19. About the study: Some COVID-19 samples were acute and others convalescent; all came from the United States, Italy and Spain. The analysed material was cDNA or gDNA that came from T cells, B-cell-depleted T cells, or PBMCs.

Germline-derived CDR1 and CDR2 are MNHEY and SMNVEV (reference sequence). Germline trimming cut 5 bases from V and 3 bases from J; bases unmatched to any gene: 6. The CDR3 contains 17 residues. Original methodology: Estimation of nucleated cell counts relied on the amplification of reference gene primers. Data came from immunoSEQ multiplex PCR; TCRdb stores just in-frame clones and leaves some out. V and J calls plus clone size are reproduced from that table; the DNA served to infer D and trimming. The data contain about 210,000 clones, more than 75% of them singletons. This TCR came from a woman in her thirties or forties with acute or convalescent COVID-19. Sequenced material: peripheral blood. The V call is TRBV27, the J call TRBJ1-6; TRBD1 aligns across 11 bases. CDR3 coding DNA: TGTGCCAGCAGTCCCCGGACAGGGGGCATCTATAATTCACCCCTCCACTTT. It codes for CASSPRTGGIYNSPLHF.